This T cell receptor (beta chain) was retrieved from a study of shared clonotypes between healthy human individuals. In the study overall: Each donor's CD8 memory used one plate, CD8 naive two, each CD4 subset three.

This CDR3 spans 14 amino acids. Germline CDR1 and CDR2: SGHTA and FQGNSA. V gave up 7 bases and J gave up 4 bases, with 17 bases separating them. Details on this clone: The antigen remains unidentified.

Positive CCR7 selection of CD45RO-negative cells yielded the naive CD8 cells, and terminally differentiated effector memory CD45RA+ cells were excluded. Among the donors, all were Caucasian adults who lived in Nashville, Tennessee. Clones were sequenced by immunoSEQ multiplex PCR, and TCRdb holds only the in-frame ones, with some missing. The sample consists of roughly 1,800,000 clones, 85% to 95% of them appearing once. Study-wide findings and caveats: The authors sampled blood alone, and tissue repertoires likely differ.

Sequenced: naive CD8+ T cells sorted from blood. V and J are TRBV7-2 and TRBJ2-7; weak D call: TRBD2 (6 bases). The clonotype comes from a man aged 18-30 years in good health. This chain's CDR3 is CASTLGLGGYEQYF. DNA for the CDR3: TGTGCCAGCACCTTGGGACTGGGGGGATACGAGCAGTACTTC.